This T cell receptor (beta chain) was captured by sequencing in a study of prognosis after radiotherapy for stage I lung cancer. About the study: In about a dozen patients the tumors were adenocarcinoma, and in several they were squamous cell carcinoma.

As to this clonotype: The junction and the germline gene differ at one end; a read error may be behind it.

Multiplex PCR in two rounds served to amplify TCR beta CDR3 from genomic DNA. Used in first-round PCR were primers specific to each TRBV and TRBJ gene. TCRdb re-analysed the multiplex PCR reads in MiXCR, keeping a single row per CDR3 protein. The sample has 25,000 to 30,000 distinct CDR3 sequences, just over 40% seen once. Sequenced here: PBMCs, sampled before or after stereotactic body radiation therapy (not recorded which). The receptor was isolated from a donor aged 50 or older with non-small cell lung cancer.

As DNA, the CDR3 is TGTGCTAGCAGCCAAGATACAGCGGGCTTGGACTATGGCTACACCTTC. Its protein product is CASSQDTAGLDYGYTF. The chain employs TRBV7-2 and TRBJ1-2; D is unresolved. The germline gives CDR1 SGHTA, CDR2 FQGNSA. This CDR3 comprises 16 residues. Combining the CDR3 with reference TRBV7-2 and TRBJ1-2 gives the whole variable domain GAGVSQSPSNKVTEKGKDVELRCDPISGHTALYWYRQSLGQGLEFLIYFQGNSAPDKSGLPSDRFSAERTGGSVSTLTIQRTQQEDSAVYLCASSQDTAGLDYGYTFGSGTRLTVV.